Sequencing of this T cell receptor beta chain was carried out in a study of cytomegalovirus exposure and HLA in healthy donors. General observations from the study: Roughly uniform sequencing depth across donors was assumed, possibly incorrectly. Later work found that TCR association rates differed between HLA loci; DRB1 had the most and HLA-C the fewest.

As concerns this clone: Its antigen is still unknown.

Vbeta (60) and Jbeta (13) primers were used in the PCR. The assay was immunoSEQ multiplex PCR, and TCRdb's table has in-frame clones only and misses some. The table shows 100,000 or so clones, with around 83% occurring only once. Germline V lookup: CDR1 MGHDK, CDR2 SYGVNS. This CDR3 contains 13 residues. V was cut by 5 bases and J by 5 bases, with 12 bases left in between. Input material: PBMCs. The chain combines TRBV25-1 with TRBJ1-1; no firm D call. This clonotype originated in a woman under 30 in good health and CMV-seronegative. CDR3 DNA sequence: TGTGCCAGCAGTCCTCGCCGAACTACTGAAGCTTTCTTT. Translation: CASSPRRTTEAFF.